The present T cell receptor (beta chain) was sequenced within a study of high-grade serous ovarian cancer treatment subgroups. Study in general: Samples averaged 14,192 reads and 6,900 or so unique TCR beta rearrangements. Study-wide results and caveats: Spatial context was lost because tumors were sequenced in bulk. Different patients shared almost no repertoire; same-patient tumors shared 0.11 to 0.79. TCR relatedness rose with neoantigen level and trended with mutation load.

Germline values: CDR1 SGDLS, CDR2 YYNGEE. Between the trimmed V and J ends, which lost 2 bases and 2 bases, there was a span of 11 bases. The CDR3 is 15 amino acids. Tumor tissue was taken before any definitive surgery or chemotherapy was given. Repertoires were generated with immunoSEQ multiplex PCR, while TCRdb's copy carries only in-frame clones and drops some. This sample has roughly 1,900 clones, with roughly 82% found just once. To note about this clone: Antigen specificity is unknown.

This sequence joins TRBV9 and TRBJ1-3; D not resolved. The receptor was derived from a human donor with high-grade serous ovarian cancer. Sample: tumor tissue. The CDR3 coding sequence is TGTGCCAGCAGCGTTGACGGAGTGACTGGAAACACCATATATTTT. Protein sequence: CASSVDGVTGNTIYF. The full variable domain, with the rest looked up from reference TRBV9 and TRBJ1-3, is DSGVTQTPKHLITATGQRVTLRCSPRSGDLSVYWYQQSLDQGLQFLIQYYNGEERAKGNILERFSAQQFPDLHSELNLSSLELGDSALYFCASSVDGVTGNTIYFGEGSWLTVV.